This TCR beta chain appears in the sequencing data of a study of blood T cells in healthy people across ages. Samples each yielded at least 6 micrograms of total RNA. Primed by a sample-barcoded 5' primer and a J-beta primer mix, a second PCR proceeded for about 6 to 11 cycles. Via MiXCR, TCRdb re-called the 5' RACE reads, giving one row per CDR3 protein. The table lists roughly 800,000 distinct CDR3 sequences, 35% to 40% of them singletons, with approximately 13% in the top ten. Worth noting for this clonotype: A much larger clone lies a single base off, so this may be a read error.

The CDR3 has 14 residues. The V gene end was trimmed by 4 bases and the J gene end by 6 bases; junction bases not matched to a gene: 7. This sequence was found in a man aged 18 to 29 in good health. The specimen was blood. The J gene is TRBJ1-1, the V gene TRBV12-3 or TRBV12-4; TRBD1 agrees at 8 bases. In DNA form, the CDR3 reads TGTGCCAGCAGTTACCAGGACAGGGACCCTGAAGCTTTCTTT. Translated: CASSYQDRDPEAFF.